This T cell receptor (beta chain) came from a study of T cells in Graves' hyperthyroidism and ophthalmopathy. The study's findings and limits: In blood, most of the thyroid clonotypes expanded above 0.001 were also present.

Comments on this clonotype: The antigen remains unidentified.

Diagnoses rested on clinical symptoms, serum thyroxine and TRAb, thyroid ultrasound and orbital computed tomography. The CDR3 runs 15 residues. The germline V gene encodes CDR1 LNHDA and CDR2 SQIVND (reference sequence). With 6 bases removed from V and 1 base from J, the gap between germline ends came to 15 bases. RNA transcripts provided the source from which TCR beta CDR3 regions were amplified. TCR CDR3 regions were first amplified by RT-PCR with HTBI primers. TCRdb processed the multiplex PCR reads anew with MiXCR; each CDR3 protein has one entry. The sample contains about 640,000 distinct CDR3 sequences, 14% of which appear only once.

The source of this sequence is a woman aged 50 to 60 with Graves' ophthalmopathy. The rearrangement uses TRBV19 and TRBJ1-1; D gene unclear. Sequenced material: blood. The chain's CDR3 is CASSTSLTRNTEAFF. Here the CDR3 DNA reads TGTGCCAGTAGCACGTCTCTGACACGGAACACTGAAGCTTTCTTT.